This T cell receptor beta chain stems from a study of shared clonotypes between healthy human individuals. Some clones are missing from TCRdb's copy, which holds only in-frame ones; the method was immunoSEQ multiplex PCR. The table includes some 2,000,000 clones, 95% detected once. The specimen sequenced was naive CD4+ T cells sorted from blood. Subset: CD45RA+ positively selected. The receptor's source is a man aged 18 to 29 in good health.

The CDR3 spells CASSLAPEAGNYGYTF. The CDR3 DNA sequence: TGCGCCAGCAGCTTGGCCCCCGAAGCCGGTAACTATGGCTACACCTTC. This sequence joins TRBV5-1 and TRBJ1-2, with no clear D. With 0 bases removed from V and 1 base from J, the gap between germline ends came to 13 bases. Germline V gives CDR1 SGHRS, CDR2 YFSETQ. The CDR3 is 16 amino acids.